These T cell receptor beta chains were read from a single sample in a study of immune evolution from preneoplasia to lung adenocarcinoma. Sequenced by immunoSEQ multiplex PCR; TCRdb stores in-frame clones only, minus some. Of over 3,000 clones in the sample, over 65% were seen once. Sequencing was performed on FFPE lung adenocarcinoma in situ tissue. The origin of the receptors is a person aged 55-80 years with lung adenocarcinoma. Both conserved end residues are part of each CDR3. Fields, in order: D gene, clone size, J gene, V gene, CDR3 protein, CDR3 DNA. A D gene is named only where the DNA matches it firmly. Not every row has a clone size; where given, it reads once, few, many or a size class.

. . TRBJ1-1 TRBV27 CASSLGKRGTEAFF TGTGCCAGCAGTTTAGGGAAGCGGGGGACTGAAGCTTTCTTT
. . TRBJ1-4 TRBV7-3 CASSPSGTLGKKLFF TGTGCCAGCAGCCCCTCCGGGACACTGGGTAAAAAACTGTTTTTT
. . TRBJ1-5 TRBV30 CAWERSRGQPQHF TGTGCCTGGGAGCGATCCAGAGGTCAGCCCCAGCATTTT
TRBD1 . TRBJ1-3 TRBV28 CASSPRGTGRNTIYF TGTGCCAGCAGTCCCCGTGGGACAGGCCGAAACACCATATATTTT
TRBD1 once TRBJ2-7 TRBV5-5 CASSLEGASYEQYF TGTGCCAGCAGCTTGGAGGGGGCTTCCTACGAGCAGTACTTC
TRBD2 . TRBJ2-5 TRBV6-1 CASNQGGGPETQYF TGTGCCAGCAATCAGGGCGGGGGTCCGGAGACCCAGTACTTC
. . TRBJ1-5 TRBV19 CASSIDKGRGNQPQHF TGTGCCAGTAGTATAGATAAAGGCAGGGGCAATCAGCCCCAGCATTTT
. . TRBJ2-3 TRBV7-9 CASSSDGTKTDTQYF TGTGCCAGCAGCTCCGACGGGACAAAAACAGATACGCAGTATTTT
. . TRBJ1-4 TRBV28 CASGNEKLFF TGTGCCAGCGGAAATGAAAAACTGTTTTTT
. . TRBJ2-7 TRBV19 CASRFRIPYEQYF TGTGCCAGTAGATTCAGGATCCCCTACGAGCAGTACTTC
TRBD2 . TRBJ2-7 TRBV29-1 CSVKASGYYEQYF TGCAGCGTTAAGGCTAGCGGGTACTACGAGCAGTACTTC
. . TRBJ2-1 TRBV4-2 CASIRDDSYNEQFF TGTGCCAGCATCCGGGACGACTCCTACAATGAGCAGTTCTTC
TRBD1 . TRBJ1-6 TRBV5-1 CASRDSGTGSNSPLHF TGCGCCAGCAGAGACTCCGGGACAGGGTCAAATTCACCCCTCCACTTT
TRBD2 . TRBJ2-4 TRBV9 CASSQAAGGRNIQYF TGTGCCAGCAGCCAGGCAGCGGGGGGGCGCAACATTCAGTACTTC
TRBD1 . TRBJ2-3 TRBV11-3 CASSLSDRTTDTQYF TGTGCCAGCAGCCTTTCGGACAGGACCACAGATACGCAGTATTTT
. . TRBJ1-1 TRBV4-1 CASSLPLDPGNTEAFF TGCGCCAGCAGCCTTCCCCTCGATCCGGGGAATACTGAAGCTTTCTTT
. few TRBJ1-2 TRBV7-9 CASSLFPASGYTF TGTGCCAGCAGCTTGTTCCCCGCTTCTGGCTACACCTTC
. . TRBJ1-1 TRBV5-1 CASSLTGAEAFF TGCGCCAGCAGCTTAACCGGGGCTGAAGCTTTCTTT
. once TRBJ1-1 TRBV4-2 CASSLGENTEAFF TGTGCCAGCAGCCTTGGAGAGAACACTGAAGCTTTCTTT
TRBD1 once TRBJ2-3 TRBV13 CASSLALGQNEADTQYF TGTGCCAGCAGCTTAGCTTTGGGACAGAACGAGGCGGATACGCAGTATTTT